These 2 T cell receptor beta chains were all obtained from the same sample, sequenced in a study of cytomegalovirus exposure and HLA in healthy donors (dated by TCRdb to about 2017). The protocol used for the library was the immunoSEQ multiplex PCR assay. For the multiplex PCR, a mixture combining 60 forward primers for TCR Vbeta segments and 13 reverse primers for TCR Jbeta segments was used. The source is immuneACCESS, and TCRdb retained only in-frame sequences with V and J called. Part of the clones is not carried over; for the studies checked, unresolved V genes explain less than half of this, and the remainder is unexplained. Present in this sample are fewer than 200,000 clones, more than 75% of which were seen just once. Jointly, the top ten make up 1.5% of the sample. Sequenced material: PBMCs. The receptors originated from a girl between 5 and 17 years old in good health and CMV-seropositive.

This chain joins TRBV7-3 and TRBJ2-7, with 7 bases aligning to TRBD1. The V gene end was trimmed by 3 bases and the J gene end by 5 bases; junction bases not matched to a gene: 4. This CDR3 contains 13 residues. Germline V gene lookup returns CDR1 SGHTA and CDR2 FQGTGA. The CDR3 spells CASSLGTADEQYF. CDR3 coding DNA: TGTGCCAGCAGCTTGGGGACAGCGGACGAGCAGTACTTC.

The chain employs TRBV18 and TRBJ2-2; no clear D. CDR1 KGHSH and CDR2 LQKENI come from the germline V gene. CDR3 length: 13 residues. Between the trimmed V and J ends, which lost 8 bases and 7 bases, there was a span of 14 bases. This chain's CDR3 is CASTRPSSGELFF. In DNA, the CDR3 is TGTGCCAGCACCCGTCCGTCTAGCGGGGAGCTGTTTTTT. The variable domain in full, with the rest retrieved from reference TRBV18 and TRBJ2-2, is NAGVMQNPRHLVRRRGQEARLRCSPMKGHSHVYWYRQLPEEGLKFMVYLQKENIIDESGMPKERFSAEFPKEGPSILRIQQVVRGDSAAYFCASTRPSSGELFFGEGSRLTVL.